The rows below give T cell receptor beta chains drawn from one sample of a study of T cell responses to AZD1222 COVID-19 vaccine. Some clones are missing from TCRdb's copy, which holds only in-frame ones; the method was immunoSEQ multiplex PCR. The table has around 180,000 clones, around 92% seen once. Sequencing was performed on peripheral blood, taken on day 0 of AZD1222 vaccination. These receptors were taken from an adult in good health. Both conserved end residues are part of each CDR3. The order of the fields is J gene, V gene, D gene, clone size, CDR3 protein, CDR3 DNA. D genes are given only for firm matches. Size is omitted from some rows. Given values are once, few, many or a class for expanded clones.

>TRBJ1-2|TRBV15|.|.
CATSEPRYYGYTF
TGTGCCACCAGCGAACCCCGCTACTATGGCTACACCTTC
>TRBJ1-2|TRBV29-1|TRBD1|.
CSVETGGSYGYTF
TGCAGCGTTGAGACAGGGGGCAGCTATGGCTACACCTTC
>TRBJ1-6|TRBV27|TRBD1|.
CASSLSGQGYSPLHF
TGTGCCAGCAGTCTATCGGGACAGGGGTATTCACCCCTCCACTTT
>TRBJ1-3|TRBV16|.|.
CASSQSSGALSGNTIYF
TGTGCCAGCAGCCAATCGTCCGGGGCTCTCTCTGGAAACACCATATATTTT
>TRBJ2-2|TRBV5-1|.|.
CASSLYDVTNTGELFF
TGCGCCAGCAGCTTGTATGACGTTACGAACACCGGGGAGCTGTTTTTT
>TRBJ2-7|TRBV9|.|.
CASSPPSSYEQYF
TGTGCCAGCAGCCCCCCTAGCTCCTACGAGCAGTACTTC
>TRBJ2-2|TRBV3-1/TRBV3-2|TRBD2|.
CASSQRGGGRNTGELFF
TGTGCCAGCAGCCAAAGGGGCGGGGGGCGGAACACCGGGGAGCTGTTTTTT
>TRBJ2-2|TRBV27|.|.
CASRTTKGHTGELFF
TGTGCCAGCAGGACTACAAAGGGGCACACCGGGGAGCTGTTTTTT
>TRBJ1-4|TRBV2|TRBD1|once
CASNWDRGTEKLFF
TGTGCCAGCAATTGGGACAGGGGGACTGAAAAACTGTTTTTT
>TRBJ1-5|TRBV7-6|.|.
CASSLAVGGGQPQHF
TGTGCCAGCAGCTTAGCGGTTGGGGGAGGACAGCCCCAGCATTTT
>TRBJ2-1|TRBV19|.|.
CASSGGPRGYNEQFF
TGTGCCAGTAGTGGGGGGCCCCGGGGGTACAATGAGCAGTTCTTC
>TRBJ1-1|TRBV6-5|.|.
CASGRGSTAEAFF
TGTGCCAGCGGCCGGGGTTCCACCGCCGAAGCTTTCTTT
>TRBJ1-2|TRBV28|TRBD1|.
CASSSLGGQGGNYGYTF
TGTGCCAGCAGTTCTCTAGGGGGACAGGGAGGAAACTATGGCTACACCTTC
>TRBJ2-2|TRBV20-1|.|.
CSASPTGNTGELFF
TGCAGTGCTAGTCCGACAGGGAACACCGGGGAGCTGTTTTTT
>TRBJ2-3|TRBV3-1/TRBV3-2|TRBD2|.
CASSQVTGTSGGVSDTQYF
TGTGCCAGCAGCCAAGTGACCGGGACTAGCGGGGGGGTTTCAGATACGCAGTATTTT
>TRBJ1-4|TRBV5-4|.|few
CASSLERGENEKLFF
TGTGCCAGCAGCTTGGAAAGGGGGGAGAATGAAAAACTGTTTTTT
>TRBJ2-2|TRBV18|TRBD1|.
CASSDFPGQGENGELFF
TGTGCCAGCTCAGATTTTCCGGGACAGGGAGAGAACGGGGAGCTGTTTTTT
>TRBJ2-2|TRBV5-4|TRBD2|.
CASSSGTSGRTGELFF
TGTGCCAGCAGTTCTGGGACTAGCGGTCGAACCGGGGAGCTGTTTTTT
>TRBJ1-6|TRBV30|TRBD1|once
CAWSVQGAAHNSPLHF
TGTGCCTGGAGTGTACAGGGGGCGGCCCATAATTCACCCCTCCACTTT
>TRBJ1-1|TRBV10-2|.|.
CASSDGMNTEAFF
TGCGCCAGCAGTGACGGTATGAACACTGAAGCTTTCTTT
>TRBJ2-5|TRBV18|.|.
CASSPISGPGETQYF
TGTGCCAGCTCACCAATAAGCGGCCCAGGGGAGACCCAGTACTTC
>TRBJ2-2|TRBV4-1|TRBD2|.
CASSQRGGLGSPGELFF
TGCGCCAGCAGCCAGAGGGGTGGACTAGGAAGTCCCGGGGAGCTGTTTTTT
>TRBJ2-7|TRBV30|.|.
CAWSKKPLGYEQYF
TGTGCCTGGAGTAAGAAACCCCTGGGCTACGAGCAGTACTTC
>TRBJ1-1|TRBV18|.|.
CASTPQGNTEAFF
TGTGCCAGCACGCCGCAGGGAAACACTGAAGCTTTCTTT
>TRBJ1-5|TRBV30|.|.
CAWSGGHREPQHF
TGTGCCTGGAGTGGGGGACACCGAGAGCCCCAGCATTTT
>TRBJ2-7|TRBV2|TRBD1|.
CASKGDRTYEQYF
TGTGCCAGCAAGGGGGACAGGACCTACGAGCAGTACTTC
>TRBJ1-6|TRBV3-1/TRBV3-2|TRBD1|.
CASSPSGQINSPLHF
TGTGCCAGCAGCCCCTCGGGACAGATTAATTCACCCCTCCACTTT
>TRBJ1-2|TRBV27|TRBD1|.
CASSVTGGSYGYTF
TGTGCCAGCAGCGTTACAGGGGGCTCCTATGGCTACACCTTC
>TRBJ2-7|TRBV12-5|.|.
CASGLGLGSYEQYF
TGTGCTAGTGGTTTGGGTTTGGGTTCGTACGAGCAGTACTTC
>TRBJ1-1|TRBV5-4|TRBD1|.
CASIIEGGQAFF
TGTGCCAGCATCATAGAAGGGGGCCAAGCTTTCTTT
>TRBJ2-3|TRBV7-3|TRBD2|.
CASSWSGGSTDTQYF
TGTGCCAGCAGCTGGAGCGGGGGATCCACAGATACGCAGTATTTT
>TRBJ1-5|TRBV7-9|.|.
CASSDVDQPQHF
TGTGCCAGCAGTGATGTGGATCAGCCCCAGCATTTT
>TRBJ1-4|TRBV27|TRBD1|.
CASSPGQGLSFPEKLFF
TGTGCCAGCAGTCCGGGACAGGGTCTATCATTCCCTGAAAAACTGTTTTTT
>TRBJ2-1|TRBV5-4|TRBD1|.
CASTQGQGTYNEQFF
TGTGCCAGCACTCAGGGACAGGGGACCTACAATGAGCAGTTCTTC
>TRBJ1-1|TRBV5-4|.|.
CASSLAGGAGMNTEAFF
TGTGCCAGCAGCTTGGCCGGGGGGGCGGGGATGAACACTGAAGCTTTCTTT
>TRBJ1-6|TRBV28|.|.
CASQYRAQNSPLHF
TGTGCCAGCCAATACAGGGCCCAAAATTCACCCCTCCACTTT
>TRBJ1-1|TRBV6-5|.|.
CASKPGLPRNTEAFF
TGTGCCAGCAAACCGGGGCTTCCCCGGAACACTGAAGCTTTCTTT
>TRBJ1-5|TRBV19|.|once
CASSPPGAGQPQHF
TGTGCCAGTAGTCCCCCGGGGGCGGGTCAGCCCCAGCATTTT
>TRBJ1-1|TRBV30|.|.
CAWSFTVVNTEAFF
TGTGCCTGGAGTTTTACGGTCGTAAACACTGAAGCTTTCTTT
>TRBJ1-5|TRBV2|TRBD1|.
CASSGTGNQPQHF
TGTGCCAGCAGCGGGACAGGGAATCAGCCCCAGCATTTT
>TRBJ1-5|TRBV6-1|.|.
CASSETDHSNQPQHF
TGTGCCAGCAGTGAAACTGACCATAGCAATCAGCCCCAGCATTTT
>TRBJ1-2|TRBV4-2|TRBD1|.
CASSQNRGLSPYGYTF
TGTGCCAGCAGCCAAAACAGGGGGCTGTCCCCCTATGGCTACACCTTC
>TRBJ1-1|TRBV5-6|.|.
CASSAVGEIDEAFF
TGTGCCAGCAGCGCGGTCGGGGAGATTGATGAAGCTTTCTTT